This T cell receptor (beta chain) is from a study of circulating and synovial CD4+ cells in juvenile arthritis. General study points: Vbeta family usage analysis did not detect the pathogenic-like versus bulk difference. These blood cells shared more CDR3 sequences with synovium than bulk blood.

The V gene end was trimmed by 0 bases and the J gene end by 2 bases; junction bases not matched to a gene: 11. In germline, CDR1 is LGHNA, CDR2 YSLEER. The CDR3 spans 18 residues. As concerns this clone: Its antigen remains unidentified.

Here immunoSEQ multiplex PCR was the method, and the copy in TCRdb shows in-frame clones only, minus some. The repertoire consists of about 33,000 clones, with about 96% occurring once and the leading ten covering around 0.15%. V usage is TRBV4-3 and J usage is TRBJ2-5; 8 bases are a match to TRBD1. The sequenced material came from CD4+ T cells from blood. The TCR comes from a human donor with juvenile idiopathic arthritis. CDR3 nucleotides: TGCGCCAGCAGCCAAGATTCCAGGTGGCAGGGGGCTCAAGAGACCCAGTACTTC. Translation gives CASSQDSRWQGAQETQYF.